This record looks at one TCR beta chain sequence and its context. Its antigen is as yet unknown. The data stem from a study of T cell repertoires in cytomegalovirus infection. In the study overall: CMV infection together with matching HLA type was indicated by public TCR beta signatures. General study results and limits: HLA-C-restricted TCR beta clonotypes specific for CMV led the ex vivo response. Cumulative frequency (of public TCR beta family members) identified carriers of CMV plus the relevant HLA.

The CDR3 consists of 14 residues. Germline loops: CDR1 DFQATT, CDR2 SNEGSKA (reference sequence). V lost 3 bases and J 2 bases, leaving 12 bases between the germline ends. Each CDR3 protein gets one entry after TCRdb re-called the reads with MiXCR. This sample has hundreds of thousands of distinct CDR3 sequences, with 15% to 20% found just once. This receptor was taken from a human donor in good health (CMV status not recorded). Some clones in this sample may be carry-over from other donors' samples. The chain joins TRBV20-1 to TRBJ2-3, with no clear D. The sequencing sample was made of PBMCs. The CDR3 coding sequence is TGCAGTGCTAGCGGACGGAAGTTCACAGATACGCAGTATTTT. Its translation: CSASGRKFTDTQYF.